The next 24 T cell receptor beta chains were all read from a single sample in a study of regulatory T cells in long-lasting Graves disease (dated by TCRdb to about 2021). In the paper's terms, the time point label means: persistent/refractory GD, antithyroid drugs over 5 years with positive TRAb. For both TCR sequencing and RNA sequencing, RNA was extracted from PBMCs using TRIzol. Libraries came from multiplex PCR. Sequencing used an Illumina HiSeq 4000. iRepertoire HTBI primers and Arm-PCR amplification of CDR3 regions were used to construct TCR beta libraries. The raw public data were reprocessed by TCRdb itself: fastp quality trimming at Q25, MiXCR clonotype calling, in-frame beta chains only. All rows with the same CDR3 protein become a single entry with the most common DNA and genes. Present in this sample are approximately 690,000 distinct CDR3 sequences, around 30% of which were seen just once. About 40% of the sample is in the top ten clones.

The sample was peripheral blood mononuclear cells (PBMCs), taken when the disease was refractory, from a patient treated with antithyroid drugs. The receptors here all came from a female donor with Graves disease.

For this clonotype: A much larger clone lies one base from this, so it may be a read error. J is TRBJ1-2 and V is TRBV28, with a tentative D call TRBD1 (5 bases). This CDR3 has 16 amino acids. Per the germline V gene, CDR1 is MDHEN and CDR2 is SYDVKM. Trimming removed 3 bases at V and 4 bases at J, with 18 bases between. CDR3 sequence (DNA): TGTGCCAGCAGTTTTGCAGGGCGGGGGTTACGCTATGGCTACACCTTC. Residues: CASSFAGRGLRYGYTF.

This clonotype turned up a few times. The chain employs TRBV15 and TRBJ1-2, with 7 positions matching TRBD1. Trimming at V came to 0 bases and at J to 7 bases, leaving 8 bases not matched to a gene. The CDR3 spans 15 residues. Germline-derived CDR1 and CDR2 are LNHNV and YYDKDF (reference sequence). The CDR3 bases are TGTGCCACCAGCAGAGATAACAGGGGATCGCGTGGCTACACCTTC. Protein: CATSRDNRGSRGYTF. The whole variable domain, filled in from reference TRBV15 and TRBJ1-2, reads DAMVIQNPRYQVTQFGKPVTLSCSQTLNHNVMYWYQQKSSQAPKLLFHYYDKDFNNEADTPDNFQSRRPNTSFCFLDIRSPGLGDTAMYLCATSRDNRGSRGYTFGSGTRLTVV.

This clonotype has just one count. Since a much larger clone is just one base distant, this may be a read error. V gene TRBV6-1 combines with J gene TRBJ1-5; 7 nucleotides align to TRBD1. J was trimmed by 5 bases and V by 1 base; bases with no gene match: 2. CDR1 is MNHNS, CDR2 SASEGT, per germline. The CDR3 has 14 residues. This CDR3 is CASSEVTGYQPQHF. In DNA, the CDR3 is TGTGCCAGCAGTGAAGTGACAGGGTATCAGCCCCAGCATTTT.

This sequence joins TRBV12-5 and TRBJ2-6; D unresolved. This CDR3 contains 14 residues. Trimming left V 6 bases short and J 4 bases short, with 10 bases between. The germline V gene encodes CDR1 LGHNT and CDR2 FRNRAP. CDR3 bases: TGTGCTAGTGGCCGAGACTCCGGGGCCAACGTCCTGACTTTC. Its protein is CASGRDSGANVLTF. Complete variable domain (other parts from reference TRBV12-5 and TRBJ2-6): DARVTQTPRHKVTEMGQEVTMRCQPILGHNTVFWYRQTMMQGLELLAYFRNRAPLDDSGMPKDRFSAEMPDATLATLKIQPSEPRDSAVYFCASGRDSGANVLTFGAGSRLTVL.

J is TRBJ2-7 and V is TRBV6-1, with 8 bases identical to TRBD2. This CDR3 spans 13 amino acids. Germline loops: CDR1 MNHNS, CDR2 SASEGT. Trimming took 8 bases from V and 3 from J; bases not matched to a gene: 6. The CDR3 sequence is CASEREFLYEQYF. The CDR3 DNA reads as TGTGCCAGCGAGCGGGAGTTCCTCTACGAGCAGTACTTC.

The V and J genes are TRBV12-3 or TRBV12-4 and TRBJ1-5, with D perhaps matching TRBD1 (6 bases). CDR3 length: 14 amino acids. V dropped 5 bases and J dropped 0 bases, with 8 bases sitting between them. CDR3 sequence reads: CASSAGDSNQPQHF. For the CDR3, the DNA is TGTGCCAGCAGTGCAGGGGATAGCAATCAGCCCCAGCATTTT.

This clonotype was seen ten or more times. The rearrangement uses TRBV7-3 and TRBJ1-1; D is unclear. Germline values: CDR1 SGHTA, CDR2 FQGTGA. The length of the CDR3 is 14 residues. Trimming removed 0 bases at V and 1 base at J, with 6 bases between. CDR3 sequence (DNA): TGTGCCAGCAGCTTAACGTTAGGGAACACTGAAGCTTTCTTT. This translates into CASSLTLGNTEAFF.

This clonotype has more than one count but fewer than ten. CDR3 DNA: TGTGCCAGCAGTTCCGGACTAGCGGGAGTGGCCGGGGAGCTGTTTTTT. Translating gives CASSSGLAGVAGELFF. V and J are TRBV7-9 and TRBJ2-2, with TRBD2 matching over 13 bases. This CDR3 region has 16 residues. The V segment lost 6 bases and the J segment 6 bases; nucleotides outside the gene matches: 7. Per germline, CDR1 SEHNR and CDR2 FQNEAQ (reference sequence). The variable domain in full, completed from reference TRBV7-9 and TRBJ2-2, reads DTGVSQNPRHKITKRGQNVTFRCDPISEHNRLYWYRQTLGQGPEFLTYFQNEAQLEKSRLLSDRFSAERPKGSFSTLEIQRTEQGDSAMYLCASSSGLAGVAGELFFGEGSRLTVL.

The J gene is TRBJ2-7, the V gene TRBV12-3 or TRBV12-4; D unresolved. V was clipped by 5 bases and J by 2 bases, with 10 bases between them. The CDR3 length is 13 residues. DNA for the CDR3: TGTGCCAGCAGTATGGACGGAACCTACGAGCAGTACTTC. This gives the protein CASSMDGTYEQYF.

The chain employs TRBV7-9 and TRBJ1-1, with 7 bases aligning to TRBD1. Germline assignment: CDR1 SEHNR and CDR2 FQNEAQ (reference sequence). V shed 5 bases, J shed 7 bases, and the junction held 7 bases outside the gene matches. CDR3 length: 13 residues. The CDR3 DNA sequence: TGTGCCAGCAGCACTCGACAGGGTGATGAAGCTTTCTTT. Its translation: CASSTRQGDEAFF. Full variable domain (rest looked up from reference TRBV7-9 and TRBJ1-1): DTGVSQNPRHKITKRGQNVTFRCDPISEHNRLYWYRQTLGQGPEFLTYFQNEAQLEKSRLLSDRFSAERPKGSFSTLEIQRTEQGDSAMYLCASSTRQGDEAFFGQGTRLTVV.

This clonotype was counted between two and nine times. CDR3 in DNA: TGCAGCGTGCGGGACAGACCCTACGAGCAGTACTTC. This encodes CSVRDRPYEQYF. This rearrangement joins TRBV29-1 to TRBJ2-7; D is perhaps TRBD1 (7 bases). The V gene lost 6 bases and the J gene lost 2 bases, with 11 bases spanning the gap. There are 12 residues in the CDR3. Germline V gene lookup returns CDR1 SQVTM and CDR2 ANQGSEA.

V is TRBV7-2 and J is TRBJ1-4; 7 nucleotides line up with TRBD1. CDR3 length: 14 residues. With 5 bases clipped from V and 7 bases from J, the junction kept 7 bases outside the gene matches. CDR1 is SGHTA, CDR2 FQGNSA, per germline. The DNA of the CDR3 is TGTGCCAGCAGCCCTCGGACAGGACCTGAAAAACTGTTTTTT. Its translation is CASSPRTGPEKLFF.

There are many counts of this clonotype. The chain has TRBV2 and TRBJ2-5, with D possibly matching TRBD2 (6 bases). Germline lookup yields CDR1 SNHLY and CDR2 FYNNEI. V was pared by 4 bases and J by 0 bases, with 15 bases between. The CDR3 has 16 amino acids. Here the CDR3 reads CASSVSGGAYQETQYF. In DNA form, the CDR3 reads TGTGCCAGCAGTGTTAGCGGAGGGGCGTACCAAGAGACCCAGTACTTC.

The CDR3 loop is CASSPRAVHEQYF. The CDR3, as DNA: TGTGCCAGCAGTCCCCGGGCAGTACACGAGCAGTACTTC. V and J are TRBV28 and TRBJ2-7; D not resolved. The CDR3 length is 13 residues. Per the germline V gene, CDR1 is MDHEN and CDR2 is SYDVKM. V lost 5 bases and J 5 bases, leaving 13 bases between the germline ends. The whole variable domain, remainder taken from reference TRBV28 and TRBJ2-7, is DVKVTQSSRYLVKRTGEKVFLECVQDMDHENMFWYRQDPGLGLRLIYFSYDVKMKEKGDIPEGYSVSREKKERFSLILESASTNQTSMYLCASSPRAVHEQYFGPGTRLTVT.

This clonotype was detected a few times. The V gene is TRBV7-9, the J gene TRBJ1-1; 9 nucleotides line up with TRBD1. The CDR3 covers 16 residues. With 4 bases clipped from V and 0 bases from J, the junction kept 6 bases outside the gene matches. CDR1 is SEHNR and CDR2 is FQNEAQ in the germline V gene (reference sequence). This CDR3 reads CASSWDREWVNTEAFF. The DNA for the CDR3 is TGTGCCAGCAGCTGGGACAGGGAGTGGGTGAACACTGAAGCTTTCTTT. The full variable domain, completed using reference TRBV7-9 and TRBJ1-1, is DTGVSQNPRHKITKRGQNVTFRCDPISEHNRLYWYRQTLGQGPEFLTYFQNEAQLEKSRLLSDRFSAERPKGSFSTLEIQRTEQGDSAMYLCASSWDREWVNTEAFFGQGTRLTVV.

This clonotype was counted between two and nine times. The chain recombines TRBV19 with TRBJ1-2, with 7 bases identical to TRBD1. Germline trimming cut 1 base from V and 7 bases from J; bases unmatched to any gene: 3. Germline V gene data show CDR1 as LNHDA and CDR2 as SQIVND (reference sequence). CDR3 length: 13 residues. The CDR3 DNA reads TGTGCCAGTAGTATAGGGGACAGCTCTGGCTACACCTTC. Translation: CASSIGDSSGYTF. Using reference TRBV19 and TRBJ1-2 for the parts outside the CDR3, the full variable domain is DGGITQSPKYLFRKEGQNVTLSCEQNLNHDAMYWYRQDPGQGLRLIYYSQIVNDFQKGDIAEGYSVSREKKESFPLTVTSAQKNPTAFYLCASSIGDSSGYTFGSGTRLTVV.

This clonotype has a count of ten or more. The chain couples TRBV12-3 or TRBV12-4 to TRBJ1-5; D gene unclear. This CDR3 region has 16 residues. V lost 1 base to trimming and J lost 1 base, with 11 bases between them. CDR3 bases: TGTGCCAGCAGTTTAGGGGGAGGGTTAAGCAATCAGCCCCAGCATTTT. It yields the protein CASSLGGGLSNQPQHF.

This clonotype was observed a handful of times. This chain joins TRBV29-1 and TRBJ1-1; D call uncertain. V was pared by 7 bases and J by 0 bases, with 9 bases between. The germline gives CDR1 SQVTM, CDR2 ANQGSEA. The CDR3 is made up of 12 amino acids. The CDR3 region has the DNA TGCAGCGCTAATCACGTGAACACTGAAGCTTTCTTT. Translated: CSANHVNTEAFF.

This clonotype was seen a few times. The V and J genes are TRBV5-1 and TRBJ1-5; tentative D call: TRBD1 (6 bases). There are 16 residues in the CDR3. V gave up 3 bases and J gave up 1 base, with 14 bases separating them. CDR1 and CDR2 from the germline V gene are SGHRS and YFSETQ. The chain's CDR3 is CASSWGHEGSNQPQHF. As DNA, the CDR3 is TGCGCCAGCAGCTGGGGGCACGAGGGAAGCAATCAGCCCCAGCATTTT.

The rearrangement joins TRBV6-4 to TRBJ1-3; D is ambiguous. The V gene's germline CDR1 is MRHNA and CDR2 SNTAGT. V lost 6 bases and J 7 bases, leaving 4 bases between the germline ends. The CDR3 totals 10 residues. In DNA form, the CDR3 reads TGTGCCAGCAGAGAGAACACCATATATTTT. This encodes CASRENTIYF.

This clonotype appeared a few times. The chain combines TRBV7-9 with TRBJ2-5; D remains ambiguous. The CDR3 has 12 amino acids. Germline CDR1 reads SEHNR; CDR2 reads FQNEAQ (reference sequence). V was clipped by 8 bases and J by 2 bases, with 9 bases between them. The CDR3 DNA reads TGTGCCAGCGGAGCTAGTCAAGAGACCCAGTACTTC. Encoded protein: CASGASQETQYF.

The chain recombines TRBV20-1 with TRBJ1-5, with 10 bases identical to TRBD1. Germline lookup yields CDR1 DFQATT and CDR2 SNEGSKA (reference sequence). The CDR3 runs 15 residues. Unmatched junction bases numbered 3, after V lost 1 base and J lost 3 bases. CDR3 amino acids: CSARGGQGNNQPQHF. The CDR3 DNA reads as TGCAGTGCTAGAGGGGGACAGGGGAACAATCAGCCCCAGCATTTT.

This clonotype was counted ten times or more. The V call is TRBV6-1, the J call TRBJ1-5; 8 positions match TRBD1. Germline CDR1 MNHNS, CDR2 SASEGT. J gave up 4 bases and V 4 bases, and 9 bases lay outside the gene matches. CDR3 size: 16 residues. CDR3 sequence reads: CASSAIGQGFNQPQHF. Written as DNA, the CDR3 is TGTGCCAGCAGTGCTATCGGACAGGGATTTAATCAGCCCCAGCATTTT.

A note on this clonotype: A much larger clone lies a single base off, so this may be a read error. V gene TRBV12-3 or TRBV12-4 combines with J gene TRBJ2-7; 9 bases line up with TRBD2. CDR3 length: 15 residues. The CDR3 sequence: CDSSLALAGRYEQYF. CDR3 coding DNA: TGTGACAGCAGTTTAGCGCTAGCGGGAAGGTACGAGCAGTACTTC.